The clone carrying this T cell receptor (beta chain) occurred a few times. The entry originates in a study of CD8+ T cells in alopecia areata. Germline-derived CDR1 and CDR2 are SQVTM and ANQGSEA. This CDR3 has 12 residues. The V end lost 5 bases, the J end lost 1 base, and 6 bases lay between the germline ends. Isolated RNA was reverse transcribed into cDNA used as the sequencing template. Produced via immunoSEQ multiplex PCR; TCRdb's table is partial and in-frame only. The sample holds roughly 170,000 clones; about 60% are singletons and the top ten take 14% to 15%. The sample was CD4+ T cells sorted from blood, taken at week 0. This TCR was recovered from a human donor with alopecia areata. The V gene is TRBV29-1, the J gene TRBJ1-3; D gene unclear. In DNA form, the CDR3 reads TGCAGCGTTTCGTGGTCTGGAAACACCATATATTTT. As protein: CSVSWSGNTIYF.